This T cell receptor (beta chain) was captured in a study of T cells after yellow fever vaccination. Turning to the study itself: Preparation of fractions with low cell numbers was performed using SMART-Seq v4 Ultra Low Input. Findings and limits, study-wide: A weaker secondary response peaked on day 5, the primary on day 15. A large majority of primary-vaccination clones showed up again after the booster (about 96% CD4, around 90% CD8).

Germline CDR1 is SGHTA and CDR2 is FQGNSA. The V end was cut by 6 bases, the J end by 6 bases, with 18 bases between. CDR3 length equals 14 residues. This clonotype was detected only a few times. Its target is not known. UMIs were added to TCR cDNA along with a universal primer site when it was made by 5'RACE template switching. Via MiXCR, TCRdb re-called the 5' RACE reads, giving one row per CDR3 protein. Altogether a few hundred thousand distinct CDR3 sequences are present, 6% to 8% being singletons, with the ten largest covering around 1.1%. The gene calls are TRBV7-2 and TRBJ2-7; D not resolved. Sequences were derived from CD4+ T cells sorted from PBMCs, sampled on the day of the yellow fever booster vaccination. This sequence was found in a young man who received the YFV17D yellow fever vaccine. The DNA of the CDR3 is TGTGCCAGCAGAGATGCAGCCCCCCCGGGCGAGCAGTACTTC. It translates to CASRDAAPPGEQYF.